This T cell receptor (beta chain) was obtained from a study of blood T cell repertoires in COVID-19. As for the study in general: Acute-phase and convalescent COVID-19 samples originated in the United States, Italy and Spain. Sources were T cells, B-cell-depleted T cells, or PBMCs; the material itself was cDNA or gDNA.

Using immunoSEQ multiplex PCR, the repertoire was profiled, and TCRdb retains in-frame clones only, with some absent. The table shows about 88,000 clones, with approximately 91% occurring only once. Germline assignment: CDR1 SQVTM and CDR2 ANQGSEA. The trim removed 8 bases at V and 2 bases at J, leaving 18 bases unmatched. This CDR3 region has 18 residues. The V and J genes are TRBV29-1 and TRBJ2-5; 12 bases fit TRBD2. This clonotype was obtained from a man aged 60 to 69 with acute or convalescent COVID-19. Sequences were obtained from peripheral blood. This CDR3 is CSTSTGASGRAWQETQYF. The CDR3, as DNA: TGCAGCACTAGTACCGGGGCTAGCGGGAGGGCTTGGCAAGAGACCCAGTACTTC.